The T cell receptor (beta chain) under discussion was sequenced for a study of human T cells and chemical hapten exposure. The overall study: Sensitization was performed using 2% DPC on an approximately 2 cm by approximately 2 cm upper inner arm skin site.

The time point was: patch test 1, 2 weeks after DPC sensitization. Specified treatment: therapeutic diphenylcyclopropenone sensitization with weekly scalp DPC. The V end lost 1 base, the J end lost 5 bases, and 6 bases lay between the germline ends. This CDR3 is 13 amino acids long. Germline values: CDR1 SGHTA, CDR2 FQGNSA. In the case of this clonotype: The antigen remains unidentified.

MiXCR was run by TCRdb on the RACE reads, yielding one entry per CDR3 protein. The table records about 110,000 distinct CDR3 sequences, approximately 11% of them present only once. Study-level points and caveats: Alopecia in all donors means immunity may differ from healthy individuals.

Sample: whole blood, taken in connection with sensitization to the hapten diphenylcyclopropenone (DPC). This TCR came from a woman between 40 and 55 years old with alopecia areata. Some clones in this sample may be carry-over from other donors' samples. V usage is TRBV7-2 and J usage is TRBJ1-5; D not certain. The CDR3 sequence: CASSLVRDQPQHF. The DNA of the CDR3 is TGTGCCAGCAGCTTAGTACGGGATCAGCCCCAGCATTTT.